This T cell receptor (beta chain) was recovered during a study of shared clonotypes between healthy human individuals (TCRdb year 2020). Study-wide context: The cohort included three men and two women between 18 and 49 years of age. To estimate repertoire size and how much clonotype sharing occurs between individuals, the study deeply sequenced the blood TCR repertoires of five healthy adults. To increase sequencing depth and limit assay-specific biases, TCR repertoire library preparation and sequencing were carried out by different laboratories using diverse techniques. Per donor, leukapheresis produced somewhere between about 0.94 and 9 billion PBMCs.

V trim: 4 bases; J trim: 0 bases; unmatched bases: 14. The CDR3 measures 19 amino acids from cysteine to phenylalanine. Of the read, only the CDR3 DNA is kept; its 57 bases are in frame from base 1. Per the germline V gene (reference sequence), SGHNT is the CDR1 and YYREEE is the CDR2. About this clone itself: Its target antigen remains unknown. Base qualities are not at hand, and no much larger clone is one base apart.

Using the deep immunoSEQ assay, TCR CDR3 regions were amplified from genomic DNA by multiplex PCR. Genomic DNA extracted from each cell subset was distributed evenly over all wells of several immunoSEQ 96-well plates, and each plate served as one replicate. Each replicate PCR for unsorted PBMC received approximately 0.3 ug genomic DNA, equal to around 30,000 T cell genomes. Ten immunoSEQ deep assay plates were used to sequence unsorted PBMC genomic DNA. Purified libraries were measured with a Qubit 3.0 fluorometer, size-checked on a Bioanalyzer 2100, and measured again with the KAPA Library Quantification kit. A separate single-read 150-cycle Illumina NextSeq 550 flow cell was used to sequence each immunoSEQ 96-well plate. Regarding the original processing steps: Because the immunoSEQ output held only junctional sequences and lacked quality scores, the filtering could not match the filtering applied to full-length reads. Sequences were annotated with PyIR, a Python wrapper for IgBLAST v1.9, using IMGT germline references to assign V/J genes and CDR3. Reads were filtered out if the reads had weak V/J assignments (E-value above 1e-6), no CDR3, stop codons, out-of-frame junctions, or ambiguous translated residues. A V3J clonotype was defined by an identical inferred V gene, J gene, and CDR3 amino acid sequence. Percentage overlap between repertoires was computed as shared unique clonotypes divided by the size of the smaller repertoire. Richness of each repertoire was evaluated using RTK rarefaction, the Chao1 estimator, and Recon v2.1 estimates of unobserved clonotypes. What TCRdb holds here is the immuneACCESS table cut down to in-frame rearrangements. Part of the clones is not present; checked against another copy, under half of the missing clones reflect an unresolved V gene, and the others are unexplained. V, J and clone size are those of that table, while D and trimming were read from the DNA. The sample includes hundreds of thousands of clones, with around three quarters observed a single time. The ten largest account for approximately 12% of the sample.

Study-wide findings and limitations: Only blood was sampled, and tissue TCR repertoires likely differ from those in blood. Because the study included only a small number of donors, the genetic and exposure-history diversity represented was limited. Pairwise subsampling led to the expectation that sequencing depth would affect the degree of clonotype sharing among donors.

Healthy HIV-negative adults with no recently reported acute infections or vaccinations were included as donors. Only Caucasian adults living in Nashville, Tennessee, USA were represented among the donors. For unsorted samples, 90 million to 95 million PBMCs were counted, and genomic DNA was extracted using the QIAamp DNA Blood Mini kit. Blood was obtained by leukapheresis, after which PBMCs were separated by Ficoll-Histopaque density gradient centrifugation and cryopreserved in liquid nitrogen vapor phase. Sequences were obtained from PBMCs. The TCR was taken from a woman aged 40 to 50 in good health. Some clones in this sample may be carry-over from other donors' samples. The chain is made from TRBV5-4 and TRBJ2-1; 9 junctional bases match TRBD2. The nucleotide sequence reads TGTGCCAGCAGCCACCCTGGGGCGGGAGGGTCCTTCTCCTACAATGAGCAGTTCTTC. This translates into CASSHPGAGGSFSYNEQFF.